The 23 T cell receptor beta chains presented below share a single source sample, sequenced in a study of T cells after yellow fever vaccination. TCRdb reanalysed the 5' RACE reads using MiXCR and keeps one entry per CDR3 protein. The sample yields roughly 400,000 distinct CDR3 sequences, roughly 20% seen once. This material consisted of PBMCs, taken before the yellow fever booster vaccination. Receptors originate from a young man who received the YFV17D yellow fever vaccine.

The chain links TRBV20-1 to TRBJ1-1; no reliable D call. Trimming removed 0 bases at V and 4 bases at J, with 15 bases between. The germline V gene encodes CDR1 DFQATT and CDR2 SNEGSKA (reference sequence). CDR3 length: 15 amino acids. The CDR3 DNA reads as TGCAGTGCTAGAGATCCGGCGGGCACGGGCACTGAAGCTTTCTTT. Protein: CSARDPAGTGTEAFF.

The CDR3 here is CASSLQGAGEAFF. DNA of the CDR3: TGTGCCAGCAGTTTACAGGGGGCGGGGGAAGCTTTCTTT. The V gene is TRBV27, the J gene TRBJ1-1; 8 bases fit TRBD1. This CDR3 contains 13 residues. Germline V CDR1 and CDR2: MNHEY, SMNVEV (reference sequence). Unmatched junction bases numbered 4, after V lost 2 bases and J lost 8 bases.

The sample holds a few counts of this clonotype. This chain uses TRBV29-1 with TRBJ2-2; 8 bases are a match to TRBD1. Germline assignment: CDR1 SQVTM and CDR2 ANQGSEA. V lost 3 bases and J lost 5; bases outside the gene matches: 5. This CDR3 has 14 residues. As DNA, the CDR3 is TGCAGCGTTGATCCCGGACAGGGAACCGGGGAGCTGTTTTTT. This codes for CSVDPGQGTGELFF.

This chain links TRBV7-2 with TRBJ2-7; 12 bases align to TRBD2. Per the germline V gene, CDR1 is SGHTA and CDR2 is FQGNSA. The length of the CDR3 is 15 residues. V trimming: 1 base; J trimming: 12 bases; junction bases outside the gene matches: 10. CDR3 DNA: TGTGCCAGCAGCTTAGGCCCCTCGACTAGCGGGAGACCGTACTTC. As protein: CASSLGPSTSGRPYF.

The chain joins TRBV19 to TRBJ1-1; D gene uncertain. CDR3 size: 15 residues. Germline-derived CDR1 and CDR2 are LNHDA and SQIVND (reference sequence). V was shortened by 2 bases and J by 4 bases, with 14 bases between the two germline ends. Here the CDR3 reads CASSIFFGSSTEAFF. CDR3 DNA sequence: TGTGCCAGTAGTATATTTTTCGGTTCTAGCACTGAAGCTTTCTTT.

The chain uses TRBV24-1 and TRBJ2-1; TRBD2 matches 8 bases. This CDR3 region has 17 residues. Germline CDR1 is KGHDR and CDR2 is SFDVKD. Losses at the gene ends were 3 bases for V and 0 bases for J; bases not matched to a gene: 6. CDR3 DNA: TGTGCCACCAGTGATAGCGGGGGTCTTAGCTCCTACAATGAGCAGTTCTTC. This gives the protein CATSDSGGLSSYNEQFF.

The chain is built from TRBV3-1 and TRBJ1-1; a weak D match, TRBD1 (5 bases). Trimming took off 1 base at V and 8 bases at J, with 14 bases between the two ends. CDR1 LGHDT and CDR2 YNNKEL come from the germline V gene (reference sequence). The CDR3 sequence is 14 residues long. The CDR3 nucleotides read TGTGCCAGCAGCCAAGTCAGGACGGGGACCGAAGCTTTCTTT. Translation gives CASSQVRTGTEAFF.

This clonotype showed up just a few times. This chain joins TRBV7-8 and TRBJ2-1; perhaps TRBD2 as D (6 bases). The germline V gene encodes CDR1 SGHVS and CDR2 FQNEAQ. V lost 1 base to trimming and J lost 10 bases, with 14 bases between them. There are 14 residues in the CDR3. In DNA form, the CDR3 reads TGTGCCAGCAGCTTAGATTCCGGGGGTCCCGAGCAGTTCTTC. Its protein product is CASSLDSGGPEQFF. The full variable domain, rest sourced from reference TRBV7-8 and TRBJ2-1, is GAGVSQSPRYKVAKRGQDVALRCDPISGHVSLFWYQQALGQGPEFLTYFQNEAQLDKSGLPSDRFFAERPEGSVSTLKIQRTQQEDSAVYLCASSLDSGGPEQFFGPGTRLTVL.

This clonotype came up a few times. The V gene is TRBV5-4, the J gene TRBJ2-5; 12 nucleotides align to TRBD2. Germline CDR1 SGHNT, CDR2 YYREEE (reference sequence). J gave up 1 base and V 3 bases, and 4 bases lay outside the gene matches. The CDR3 extends over 16 amino acids. This CDR3 reads CASSSLAGGPQETQYF. CDR3 coding DNA: TGTGCCAGCAGCTCGCTAGCGGGGGGGCCCCAAGAGACCCAGTACTTC. The variable domain in full, completed from reference TRBV5-4 and TRBJ2-5, reads ETGVTQSPTHLIKTRGQQVTLRCSSQSGHNTVSWYQQALGQGPQFIFQYYREEENGRGNFPPRFSGLQFPNYSSELNVNALELDDSALYLCASSSLAGGPQETQYFGPGTRLLVL.

This clonotype was observed many times. The chain joins TRBV3-1 to TRBJ2-1, with D possibly matching TRBD1 (6 bases). Germline V gives CDR1 LGHDT, CDR2 YNNKEL (reference sequence). V was trimmed by 10 bases and J by 15 bases, leaving 19 bases between them. The CDR3 runs to 11 residues. Here the CDR3 DNA reads TGTGCCAACTCCTATTCGACAGGATGGTTCTTC. Amino acids: CANSYSTGWFF.

The CDR3 coding sequence is TGCAGTGCTCGAAGCCCGGGGTACTATGGCTACACCTTC. This encodes CSARSPGYYGYTF. The chain recombines TRBV20-1 with TRBJ1-2; D is ambiguous. Germline CDR1 is DFQATT and CDR2 is SNEGSKA (reference sequence). Trimming removed 5 bases from V and 3 bases from J, with 13 bases in between. This CDR3 has 13 residues.

The chain has TRBV18 and TRBJ1-5; no firm D call. The CDR3 totals 15 residues. V gave up 6 bases and J gave up 2 bases, with 14 bases separating them. From germline, CDR1 is KGHSH and CDR2 LQKENI. The CDR3 sequence is CASSPLGRGNQPQHF. CDR3 DNA: TGTGCCAGCTCTCCTCTGGGGAGGGGCAATCAGCCCCAGCATTTT.

This clonotype was detected many times. The gene calls are TRBV6-1 and TRBJ2-1, with TRBD2 matching 14 bases. V gave up 11 bases and J gave up 4 bases; unmatched junction bases: 4. Germline-derived CDR1 and CDR2 are MNHNS and SASEGT. The CDR3 totals 14 residues. For the CDR3, the DNA is TGTGCCTTAGGACTAGCGGGGGGTTACAATGAGCAGTTCTTC. Amino acids: CALGLAGGYNEQFF.

Only a few counts were recorded for this clonotype. The genes are TRBV24-1 and TRBJ2-3, with D perhaps TRBD1 (6 bases). Trimming removed 5 bases from V and 3 bases from J, with 14 bases in between. The germline CDR1 and CDR2 sequences are KGHDR and SFDVKD. The CDR3 contains 15 residues. The CDR3 here is CATSGWTARTDTQYF. In DNA form, the CDR3 reads TGTGCCACCAGTGGCTGGACAGCGAGAACAGATACGCAGTATTTT.

This chain uses TRBV6-6 with TRBJ1-1, with no clear D. Germline V gene data show CDR1 as MNHNY and CDR2 as SVGAGI (reference sequence). The CDR3 runs to 14 residues. V was cut by 6 bases and J by 4 bases, with 15 bases left in between. CDR3 residues: CASRGRELSTEAFF. The CDR3 DNA sequence: TGTGCCAGCAGGGGAAGGGAATTAAGCACTGAAGCTTTCTTT.

This clonotype has only a few counts. The chain combines TRBV10-2 with TRBJ2-3; weak D call: TRBD2 (6 bases). Trimming left V 3 bases short and J 1 base short, with 11 bases between. This CDR3 has 15 amino acids. CDR1 WSHSY and CDR2 SAAADI come from the germline V gene. The CDR3 nucleotides are TGCGCCAGCAGTGATTCCGGGACTGGCACAGATACGCAGTATTTT. It specifies CASSDSGTGTDTQYF.

The V and J genes are TRBV19 and TRBJ2-1; TRBD1 aligns across 8 bases. This CDR3 is 16 amino acids long. Germline CDR1 reads LNHDA; CDR2 reads SQIVND (reference sequence). J lost 9 bases, V lost 3 bases, and 13 bases had no gene match. CDR3 sequence: CASSIRWPGGEGEQFF. The CDR3 DNA reads as TGTGCCAGTAGTATTCGATGGCCAGGGGGCGAAGGTGAGCAGTTCTTC.

A few counts support this clonotype. This sequence joins TRBV7-2 and TRBJ2-3, with a possible D match to TRBD1 (5 bases). Germline V gene data show CDR1 as SGHTA and CDR2 as FQGNSA. V was trimmed by 7 bases and J by 3 bases, leaving 14 bases between them. The CDR3 is made up of 14 amino acids. The CDR3 loop is CASIFRVGTDTQYF. In DNA, the CDR3 is TGTGCCAGCATCTTCAGGGTTGGGACAGATACGCAGTATTTT.

The table lists this clonotype with a few counts. This chain connects TRBV9 to TRBJ1-1; the D gene is possibly TRBD1 (5 bases). Trimming took 5 bases from V and 5 from J, leaving 19 bases between them. The germline gives CDR1 SGDLS, CDR2 YYNGEE. CDR3 length: 15 amino acids. The CDR3 nucleotides read TGTGCCAGCAGTTTCCACGGGACCCAACAGACTGAAGCTTTCTTT. Translated: CASSFHGTQQTEAFF.

V usage is TRBV28 and J usage is TRBJ2-7; D not resolved. CDR1 is MDHEN, CDR2 SYDVKM, per germline. V lost 3 bases to trimming and J lost 3 bases, with 6 bases between them. The CDR3 is 12 residues long. CDR3 protein: CASSLKGYEQYV. CDR3 bases: TGTGCCAGCAGTTTGAAGGGCTACGAGCAGTACGTC.

The chain joins TRBV6-1 to TRBJ2-3; D is unclear. The V and J ends lost 3 bases and 6 bases respectively, with 7 bases between them. The length of the CDR3 is 12 residues. Germline CDR1 is MNHNS and CDR2 is SASEGT. CDR3 loop: CASSETRDTQYF. Written as DNA, the CDR3 is TGTGCCAGCAGTGAGACCAGGGATACGCAGTATTTT.

The rearrangement uses TRBV4-3 and TRBJ1-1; D gene unclear. CDR3 length: 14 residues. Trimming cost V 3 bases and J 1 base, with 9 bases left between them. In germline, CDR1 is LGHNA, CDR2 YSLEER. The CDR3 sequence is CASSQNQANTEAFF. CDR3 bases: TGCGCCAGCAGCCAGAATCAGGCGAACACTGAAGCTTTCTTT.

The gene calls are TRBV6-5 and TRBJ2-5; the D gene is possibly TRBD1 (6 bases). Germline V gives CDR1 MNHEY, CDR2 SVGAGI. V lost 6 bases and J 1 base, leaving 12 bases between the germline ends. The CDR3 is 14 amino acids. The DNA of the CDR3 is TGTGCCAGCAGAAGAACAGGGTCCCAAGAGACCCAGTACTTC. Its translation: CASRRTGSQETQYF.